Each of the 26 T cell receptor beta chains below was sequenced from the same sample in a study of cytomegalovirus exposure and HLA in healthy donors. A multiplex PCR was run with 60 Vbeta primers and 13 Jbeta primers. Sequencing used immunoSEQ multiplex PCR; TCRdb keeps in-frame clones, though not all of them. This table has about 59,000 clones, over 60% appearing once. The specimen sequenced was PBMCs. The receptors stem from a man in his thirties or forties in good health and CMV-seropositive.

The gene calls are TRBV19 and TRBJ2-7; tentatively, D is TRBD2 (6 bases). CDR1 LNHDA and CDR2 SQIVND come from the germline V gene (reference sequence). Trimming cost V 10 bases and J 0 bases, with 19 bases left between them. The CDR3 length is 15 residues. The CDR3 region is CATRRTIQSSYEQYF. In nucleotides, the CDR3 is TGTGCCACCAGGAGGACTATTCAAAGCTCCTACGAGCAGTACTTC. The entire variable domain, with the rest obtained from reference TRBV19 and TRBJ2-7, is as follows: DGGITQSPKYLFRKEGQNVTLSCEQNLNHDAMYWYRQDPGQGLRLIYYSQIVNDFQKGDIAEGYSVSREKKESFPLTVTSAQKNPTAFYLCATRRTIQSSYEQYFGPGTRLTVT.

The rearrangement joins TRBV19 to TRBJ1-4, with D maybe TRBD1 (5 bases). CDR3 length: 14 amino acids. Looked up from germline, CDR1 is LNHDA and CDR2 is SQIVND (reference sequence). Trimming took 3 bases from V and 5 from J, leaving 10 bases between them. CDR3 DNA: TGTGCCAGTAGTATTTTGGGGGGAAATGAAAAACTGTTTTTT. Its translation is CASSILGGNEKLFF.

Details on this clone: Other DNA sequences in the sample encode the same CDR3. J is TRBJ2-7 and V is TRBV30; TRBD1 aligns across 7 bases. V lost 0 bases to trimming and J lost 4 bases; unmatched junction nucleotides: 3. This CDR3 has 13 amino acids. Germline values: CDR1 GTSNPN, CDR2 SVGIG (reference sequence). The CDR3 nucleotides read TGTGCCTGGAGTGTTGGGACAGCTTACGAGCAGTACTTC. It is translated as CAWSVGTAYEQYF.

The V call is TRBV5-4, the J call TRBJ2-5; perhaps TRBD1 as D (6 bases). The J call may be in error: the DNA end matches TRBJ2-7 better. The CDR3 has 12 amino acids. Germline CDR1 SGHNT, CDR2 YYREEE (reference sequence). CDR3 nucleotide sequence: TGTGCCAGCAGCGGGGGACACTACGAGCAGTACTTC. Translated: CASSGGHYEQYF.

The chain uses TRBV9 and TRBJ1-1; D remains unclear. The CDR3 runs to 13 residues. Germline V gives CDR1 SGDLS, CDR2 YYNGEE. V was shortened by 0 bases and J by 6 bases, with 9 bases between the two germline ends. The CDR3 sequence: CASSVVTPSEAFF. The DNA of the CDR3 is TGTGCCAGCAGCGTAGTGACTCCCTCTGAAGCTTTCTTT.

This clone was picked up a small number of times. The gene calls are TRBV6-5 and TRBJ1-2, with no clear D. Germline V gene lookup returns CDR1 MNHEY and CDR2 SVGAGI. Trimming took 2 bases from V and 4 from J, leaving 5 bases between them. The CDR3 is 12 amino acids. CDR3 sequence: CASSYPLYGYTF. The CDR3 coding sequence is TGTGCCAGCAGTTACCCCCTCTATGGCTACACCTTC.

This sequence joins TRBV7-3 and TRBJ2-3; 8 bases fit TRBD2. The trim removed 2 bases at V and 0 bases at J, leaving 10 bases unmatched. This CDR3 contains 18 residues. CDR1 is SGHTA and CDR2 is FQGTGA in the germline V gene. CDR3 sequence: CASSLVGRSGGSTDTQYF. In DNA form, the CDR3 reads TGTGCCAGCAGCTTAGTTGGGAGGAGCGGGGGAAGCACAGATACGCAGTATTTT.

This chain uses TRBV15 with TRBJ1-1; 10 bases agree with TRBD1. With 8 bases clipped from V and 4 bases from J, the junction kept 7 bases outside the gene matches. Germline lookup yields CDR1 LNHNV and CDR2 YYDKDF (reference sequence). The CDR3 runs 14 residues. This CDR3 reads CATCKGQGRTEAFF. DNA of the CDR3: TGTGCCACCTGTAAGGGACAGGGGCGCACTGAAGCTTTCTTT.

The chain combines TRBV6-6 with TRBJ2-7, with 11 bases matching TRBD1. The CDR3 runs 13 residues. Germline lookup yields CDR1 MNHNY and CDR2 SVGAGI (reference sequence). J gave up 5 bases and V 6 bases, and 3 bases lay outside the gene matches. This CDR3 reads CASRGQGVHEQYF. CDR3 bases: TGTGCCAGCAGGGGACAGGGGGTCCACGAGCAGTACTTC.

In this sample, this clone turned up once. The chain uses TRBV7-2 and TRBJ1-5; D is unresolved. The CDR3 totals 13 residues. Trimming took off 3 bases at V and 4 bases at J, with 7 bases between the two ends. The germline V gene encodes CDR1 SGHTA and CDR2 FQGNSA. CDR3 sequence: CASSLARNQPQHF. CDR3 DNA: TGTGCCAGCAGCTTGGCCAGGAATCAGCCCCAGCATTTT.

This clone showed up just a few times. This chain joins TRBV29-1 and TRBJ2-2, with 7 nucleotides matching TRBD2. The ends lost 7 bases at V and 3 bases at J; junction bases unmatched: 2. CDR1 and CDR2 from the germline V gene are SQVTM and ANQGSEA. The CDR3 is 12 residues long. The CDR3 loop is CSGGRDTGELFF. The CDR3 DNA reads as TGCAGCGGGGGGAGGGACACCGGGGAGCTGTTTTTT.

The chain employs TRBV10-3 and TRBJ1-2; D ambiguous. This CDR3 is 13 amino acids long. Trimming stripped 4 bases from V and 5 bases from J, with 11 bases between. CDR1 ENHRY and CDR2 SYGVKD come from the germline V gene. The CDR3 coding sequence is TGTGCCATCAGTGCGGGAACCCGTTATGGCTACACCTTC. It codes for CAISAGTRYGYTF.

In this sample, this clone turned up once. The chain combines TRBV9 with TRBJ1-1, with D uncertain. V shed 4 bases and J shed 7 bases, with 14 bases lying between them. The germline gives CDR1 SGDLS, CDR2 YYNGEE. This CDR3 spans 13 amino acids. CDR3 nucleotide sequence: TGTGCCAGCAGCTTGACTGTACTGGGTGAAGCTTTCTTT. It is translated as CASSLTVLGEAFF.

The rearrangement links TRBV28 to TRBJ2-5; 10 bases are a match to TRBD1. Germline CDR1 and CDR2: MDHEN and SYDVKM. The CDR3 extends over 15 amino acids. With 3 bases clipped from V and 6 bases from J, the junction kept 7 bases outside the gene matches. The CDR3 loop is CASSFGDRGRQTQYF. The CDR3, as DNA: TGTGCCAGCAGTTTTGGCGACAGGGGGCGGCAGACCCAGTACTTC.

Only one count was recorded for this clone. J is TRBJ1-2 and V is TRBV4-3, with 7 bases that match TRBD1. CDR1 LGHNA and CDR2 YSLEER come from the germline V gene. The CDR3 totals 15 residues. The J segment lost 0 bases and the V segment lost 5 bases, leaving 6 bases of the junction unmatched. CDR3 loop: CASSGYGTANYGYTF. The CDR3 nucleotides are TGCGCCAGCAGCGGGTATGGGACAGCTAACTATGGCTACACCTTC.

The chain recombines TRBV7-2 with TRBJ2-5; 8 nucleotides match TRBD2. The germline CDR1 and CDR2 sequences are SGHTA and FQGNSA. This CDR3 is built from 13 residues. J was trimmed by 2 bases and V by 7 bases; bases with no gene match: 3. The CDR3 region has the DNA TGTGCCAGCACCCCTAGCGGGCAAGAGACCCAGTACTTC. It is translated as CASTPSGQETQYF. The whole variable domain, filled in from reference TRBV7-2 and TRBJ2-5, reads GAGVSQSPSNKVTEKGKDVELRCDPISGHTALYWYRQSLGQGLEFLIYFQGNSAPDKSGLPSDRFSAERTGGSVSTLTIQRTQQEDSAVYLCASTPSGQETQYFGPGTRLLVL.

This chain links TRBV6-5 with TRBJ2-7; 8 positions agree with TRBD2. Trimming cost V 2 bases and J 5 bases; bases outside gene matches: 5. This CDR3 comprises 14 residues. Per germline, CDR1 MNHEY and CDR2 SVGAGI. Here the CDR3 DNA reads TGTGCCAGCAGTTACCGCCCGGGGGGGGACGAGCAGTACTTC. It translates to CASSYRPGGDEQYF.

The rearrangement links TRBV7-2 to TRBJ2-3; D perhaps matches TRBD2 (5 bases). This CDR3 comprises 15 residues. V lost 1 base and J 4 bases, leaving 12 bases between the germline ends. Germline V gene data show CDR1 as SGHTA and CDR2 as FQGNSA. This CDR3 reads CASSLGRLGADTQYF. Here the CDR3 DNA reads TGTGCCAGCAGCTTAGGGAGGCTGGGTGCAGATACGCAGTATTTT.

This chain links TRBV19 with TRBJ1-4, with TRBD1 matching 9 bases. This CDR3 is built from 16 residues. Germline-derived CDR1 and CDR2 are LNHDA and SQIVND (reference sequence). The V gene end was trimmed by 6 bases and the J gene end by 4 bases; junction bases not matched to a gene: 9. Here the CDR3 DNA reads TGTGCCAGTAGCCCGGGACAGGGACACCATAATGAAAAACTGTTTTTT. Protein: CASSPGQGHHNEKLFF.

V usage is TRBV6-4 and J usage is TRBJ1-2; D remains unclear. The V and J ends lost 6 bases and 4 bases respectively, with 21 bases between them. CDR3 length equals 16 residues. From germline, CDR1 is MRHNA and CDR2 SNTAGT. CDR3 protein: CASSAEARGQGYGYTF. CDR3 in DNA: TGTGCCAGCAGCGCCGAAGCACGAGGGCAAGGCTATGGCTACACCTTC.

This clone occurred a few times. This sequence joins TRBV5-4 and TRBJ2-7, with 7 bases matching TRBD2. The CDR3 loop spans 14 amino acids. J was trimmed by 6 bases and V by 4 bases; bases with no gene match: 10. Germline CDR1 and CDR2: SGHNT and YYREEE (reference sequence). CDR3 amino acids: CASSRGGLEREQYF. DNA of the CDR3: TGTGCCAGCAGCCGGGGAGGACTAGAGCGCGAGCAGTACTTC.

The chain employs TRBV30 and TRBJ2-3; 7 bases line up with TRBD2. The CDR3 runs 13 residues. Germline V gene sequence: CDR1 GTSNPN, CDR2 SVGIG (reference sequence). Trimming cost V 3 bases and J 4 bases; bases outside gene matches: 4. In DNA, the CDR3 is TGTGCCTGGAGGGAGCGGGGTCCAGATACGCAGTATTTT. Its translation: CAWRERGPDTQYF.

The J gene is TRBJ2-3, the V gene TRBV9, with 10 nucleotides matching TRBD1. Per the germline V gene, CDR1 is SGDLS and CDR2 is YYNGEE. V gave up 4 bases and J gave up 3 bases; unmatched junction bases: 5. This CDR3 comprises 15 residues. The CDR3 here is CASSTGTGDTDTQYF. CDR3 coding DNA: TGTGCCAGCAGCACCGGGACAGGGGATACAGATACGCAGTATTTT.

The gene calls are TRBV7-2 and TRBJ1-5; unclear D gene. Trimming removed 6 bases from V and 2 bases from J, with 11 bases in between. From germline, CDR1 is SGHTA and CDR2 FQGNSA. The CDR3 spans 14 residues. This CDR3 reads CASRDGIGNQPQHF. The CDR3 DNA is TGTGCCAGCAGGGACGGGATCGGCAATCAGCCCCAGCATTTT. The full variable domain, completed using reference TRBV7-2 and TRBJ1-5, is GAGVSQSPSNKVTEKGKDVELRCDPISGHTALYWYRQSLGQGLEFLIYFQGNSAPDKSGLPSDRFSAERTGGSVSTLTIQRTQQEDSAVYLCASRDGIGNQPQHFGDGTRLSIL.

The genes are TRBV5-1 and TRBJ2-3; D is undetermined. V was trimmed by 6 bases and J by 6 bases, leaving 5 bases between them. The CDR3 sequence is 10 residues long. Per the germline V gene, CDR1 is SGHRS and CDR2 is YFSETQ. The CDR3 bases are TGCGCCAGCACCGGGGATACGCAGTATTTT. It translates to CASTGDTQYF.

The genes are TRBV5-1 and TRBJ1-1; possibly TRBD1 for D (6 bases). Deletions cut 6 bases from V and 0 bases from J, with 12 bases between. The germline V gene encodes CDR1 SGHRS and CDR2 YFSETQ. This CDR3 has 14 amino acids. The CDR3: CASNPQGMNTEAFF. The CDR3 coding sequence is TGCGCCAGCAACCCCCAGGGGATGAACACTGAAGCTTTCTTT. The full variable domain, with the rest looked up from reference TRBV5-1 and TRBJ1-1, is KAGVTQTPRYLIKTRGQQVTLSCSPISGHRSVSWYQQTPGQGLQFLFEYFSETQRNKGNFPGRFSGRQFSNSRSEMNVSTLELGDSALYLCASNPQGMNTEAFFGQGTRLTVV.